The 10 T cell receptor beta chains below were found in one sample sequenced in a study of cytomegalovirus exposure and HLA in healthy donors. The primer mix had 60 Vbeta and 13 Jbeta primers. Clones were read by immunoSEQ multiplex PCR, and TCRdb kept only the in-frame ones, dropping some. Of 120,000 or so clones in the sample, around 78% are singletons; the top ten hold about 20%. The sequencing input was PBMCs. These receptors all stem from a man between 18 and 35 years old in good health and CMV-seropositive.

Comment on this clone: The junction departs from the called germline gene at one end, perhaps through a read error. The chain has TRBV29-1 and TRBJ2-7; 9 bases align to TRBD1. The germline V gene has CDR1 SQVTM and CDR2 ANQGSEA. CDR3 length: 14 amino acids. DNA for the CDR3: TGCAGCGTCGAAGGGGGACAGGGACTATACGAGCAGTACTTC. Its protein product is CSVEGGQGLYEQYF.

The rearrangement uses TRBV27 and TRBJ1-2; 7 bases line up with TRBD1. This CDR3 has 16 amino acids. V lost 6 bases, J lost 5 bases, and 15 bases stayed unmatched. CDR1 and CDR2 (germline): MNHEY, SMNVEV (reference sequence). CDR3 protein: CASSLRGGLGTYGYTF. CDR3 DNA: TGTGCCAGCAGCCTTCGAGGGGGCCTGGGAACTTATGGCTACACCTTC.

The V and J genes are TRBV5-4 and TRBJ2-7; 10 bases are a match to TRBD2. The CDR3 sequence is 15 residues long. Germline V lookup: CDR1 SGHNT, CDR2 YYREEE (reference sequence). Losses at the gene ends were 4 bases for V and 4 bases for J; bases not matched to a gene: 8. The CDR3 protein is CASSRSGGGHYEQYF. CDR3 nucleotides: TGTGCCAGCAGCCGGAGCGGGGGGGGACATTACGAGCAGTACTTC.

This chain uses TRBV6-1 with TRBJ1-5, with 7 bases lining up with TRBD1. Germline loops: CDR1 MNHNS, CDR2 SASEGT. V lost 6 bases to trimming and J lost 6 bases; unmatched junction nucleotides: 8. The CDR3 extends over 14 amino acids. The CDR3 DNA reads as TGTGCCAGCAGGAAGGGGGCAGTAGGTCAGCCCCAGCATTTT. Protein sequence: CASRKGAVGQPQHF.

DNA for the CDR3: TGTGCCAGCAGCGGGGGGACAGGGGCCATAGCTAACTATGGCTACACCTTC. Encoded protein: CASSGGTGAIANYGYTF. This chain uses TRBV7-6 with TRBJ1-2, with 10 positions matching TRBD1. The V segment lost 5 bases and the J segment 0 bases; nucleotides outside the gene matches: 9. Germline V CDR1 and CDR2: SGHVS, FNYEAQ. This CDR3 region has 17 residues.

The genes are TRBV11-2 and TRBJ1-5; possible D gene TRBD1, 6 bases. V lost 3 bases to trimming and J lost 4 bases, with 13 bases between them. The CDR3 totals 15 residues. In germline, CDR1 is SGHAT, CDR2 FQNNGV. CDR3 sequence (DNA): TGTGCCAGCAGCTTGGACGGGACAAGGAATCAGCCCCAGCATTTT. Amino acids: CASSLDGTRNQPQHF. Variable domain in full (rest from reference TRBV11-2 and TRBJ1-5): EAGVAQSPRYKIIEKRQSVAFWCNPISGHATLYWYQQILGQGPKLLIQFQNNGVVDDSQLPKDRFSAERLKGVDSTLKIQPAKLEDSAVYLCASSLDGTRNQPQHFGDGTRLSIL.

The V and J genes are TRBV4-2 and TRBJ2-7, with TRBD2 identical over 9 bases. This CDR3 is 15 amino acids long. The ends lost 3 bases at V and 0 bases at J; junction bases unmatched: 3. In germline, CDR1 is LGHNA, CDR2 YNFKEQ. In nucleotides, the CDR3 is TGTGCCAGCAGCCATAGCGGGGGTTCCTCCTACGAGCAGTACTTC. This codes for CASSHSGGSSYEQYF.

The chain carries TRBV5-1 and TRBJ1-2; D might be TRBD1 (6 bases). The CDR3 runs 14 residues. Trimming stripped 4 bases from V and 1 base from J, with 11 bases between. Germline V lookup: CDR1 SGHRS, CDR2 YFSETQ. CDR3 DNA: TGCGCCAGCAGCCGTATGGACAGTAACTATGGCTACACCTTC. Translated, it gives CASSRMDSNYGYTF.

The chain links TRBV5-5 to TRBJ1-1; a weak D match, TRBD1 (6 bases). Trimming cost V 0 bases and J 3 bases, with 9 bases left between them. CDR3 length: 14 amino acids. Looked up from germline, CDR1 is SGHKS and CDR2 is YYEKEE (reference sequence). DNA of the CDR3: TGTGCCAGCAGCTTGGGGGCAGGGGACACTGAAGCTTTCTTT. Protein product: CASSLGAGDTEAFF.

The chain employs TRBV7-3 and TRBJ1-6; possible D gene TRBD1, 5 bases. Germline values: CDR1 SGHTA, CDR2 FQGTGA. This CDR3 is 14 amino acids long. V was shortened by 2 bases and J by 8 bases, with 10 bases between the two germline ends. In DNA, the CDR3 is TGTGCCAGCAGCTTAGGGCAGGGTTATTCACCCCTCCACTTT. Translated: CASSLGQGYSPLHF.